Sequencing of this T cell receptor beta chain was carried out in a study of shared clonotypes between healthy human individuals. The overall study: Each donor had three CD4 naive, three CD4 memory, two CD8 naive and one CD8 memory plate.

Naive-designated CD8 cells lacked CD45RO, were positively enriched for CCR7, and omitted terminally differentiated effector memory CD45RA+ cells. The germline CDR1 and CDR2 sequences are MGHDK and SYGVNS. The CDR3 is made up of 13 amino acids. V lost 4 bases and J 4 bases, leaving 10 bases between the germline ends. Splitting of each subset's genomic DNA was done evenly across several immunoSEQ plates. Some clones are missing from TCRdb's copy, which holds only in-frame ones; the method was immunoSEQ multiplex PCR. The sample gives some 2.1 million clones, 90% to 95% of which show up once; less than 2% is in the top ten.

The material sequenced was naive CD8+ T cells from PBMCs. The receptor's source is a man aged 18 to 30 in good health. Some clones in this sample may be carry-over from other donors' samples. The chain recombines TRBV25-1 with TRBJ2-5; D is possibly TRBD1 or TRBD2 (5 bases each). CDR3 bases: TGTGCCAGCAGTGTGGGGGTGGGAGAGACCCAGTACTTC. Translated, it gives CASSVGVGETQYF.